This TCR beta chain was captured by sequencing in a study of Graves' ophthalmopathy and Graves' hyperthyroidism. Under 3 months in duration, the ophthalmopathy in affected donors had moderate-to-severe activity, CAS ≥3 and NOSPECS ≥4. Amplification of the TCR beta CDR3 regions used RNA transcripts (as template). The first-round RT-PCR employed HTBI primers together with the Qiagen OneStep RT-PCR kit. A multiplex PCR was then performed as the second round. Each CDR3 protein gets one entry after TCRdb re-called the multiplex PCR reads with MiXCR. There are about 210,000 distinct CDR3 sequences in the sample; just under 30% occur only once, and around 9.8% lies in the top ten. V dropped 8 bases and J dropped 2 bases, with 6 bases sitting between them. Germline lookup yields CDR1 MNHNS and CDR2 SASEGT. This CDR3 is 11 amino acids long. The sample holds many counts of this clonotype.

This clonotype was sampled from a man over 45 with Graves' ophthalmopathy. Sequencing was carried out using peripheral blood. The rearrangement links TRBV6-1 to TRBJ2-5; D perhaps matches TRBD1 (5 bases). The CDR3 is CASAGQETQYF. Here the CDR3 DNA reads TGTGCCAGCGCAGGGCAAGAGACCCAGTACTTC.